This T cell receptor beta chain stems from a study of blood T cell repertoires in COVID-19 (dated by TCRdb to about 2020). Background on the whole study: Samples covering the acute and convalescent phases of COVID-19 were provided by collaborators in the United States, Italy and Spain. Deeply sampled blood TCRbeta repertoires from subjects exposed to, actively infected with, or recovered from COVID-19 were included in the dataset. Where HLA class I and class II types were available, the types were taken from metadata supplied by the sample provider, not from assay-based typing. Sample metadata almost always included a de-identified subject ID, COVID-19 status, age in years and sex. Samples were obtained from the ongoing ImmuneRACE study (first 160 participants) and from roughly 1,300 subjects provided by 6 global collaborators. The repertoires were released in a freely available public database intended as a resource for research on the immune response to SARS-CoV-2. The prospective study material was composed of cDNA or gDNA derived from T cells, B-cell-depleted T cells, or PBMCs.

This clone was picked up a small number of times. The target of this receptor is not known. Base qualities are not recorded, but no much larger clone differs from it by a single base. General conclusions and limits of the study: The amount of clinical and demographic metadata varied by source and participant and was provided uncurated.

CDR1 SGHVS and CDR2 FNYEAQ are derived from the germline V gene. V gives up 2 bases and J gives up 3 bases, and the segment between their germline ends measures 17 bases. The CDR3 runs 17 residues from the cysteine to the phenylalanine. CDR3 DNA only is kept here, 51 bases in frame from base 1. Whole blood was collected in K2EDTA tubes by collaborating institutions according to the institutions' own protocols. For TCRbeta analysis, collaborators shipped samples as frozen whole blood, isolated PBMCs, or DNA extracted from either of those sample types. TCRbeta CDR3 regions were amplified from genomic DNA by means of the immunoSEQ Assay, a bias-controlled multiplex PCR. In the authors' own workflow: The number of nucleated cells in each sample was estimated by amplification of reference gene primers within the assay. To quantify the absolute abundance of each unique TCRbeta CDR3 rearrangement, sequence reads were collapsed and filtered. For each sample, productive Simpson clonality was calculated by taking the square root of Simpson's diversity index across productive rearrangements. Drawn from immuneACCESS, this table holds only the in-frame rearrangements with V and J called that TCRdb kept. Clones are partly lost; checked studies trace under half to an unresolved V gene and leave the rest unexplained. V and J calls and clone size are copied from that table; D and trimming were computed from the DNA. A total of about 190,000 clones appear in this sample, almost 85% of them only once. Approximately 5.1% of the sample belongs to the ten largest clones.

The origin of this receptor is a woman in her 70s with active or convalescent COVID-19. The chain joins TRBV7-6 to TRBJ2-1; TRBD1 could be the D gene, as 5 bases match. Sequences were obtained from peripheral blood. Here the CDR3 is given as CASSLRPHWQGYNEQFF. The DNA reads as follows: TGTGCCAGCAGCTTAAGGCCCCATTGGCAGGGCTACAATGAGCAGTTCTTC.